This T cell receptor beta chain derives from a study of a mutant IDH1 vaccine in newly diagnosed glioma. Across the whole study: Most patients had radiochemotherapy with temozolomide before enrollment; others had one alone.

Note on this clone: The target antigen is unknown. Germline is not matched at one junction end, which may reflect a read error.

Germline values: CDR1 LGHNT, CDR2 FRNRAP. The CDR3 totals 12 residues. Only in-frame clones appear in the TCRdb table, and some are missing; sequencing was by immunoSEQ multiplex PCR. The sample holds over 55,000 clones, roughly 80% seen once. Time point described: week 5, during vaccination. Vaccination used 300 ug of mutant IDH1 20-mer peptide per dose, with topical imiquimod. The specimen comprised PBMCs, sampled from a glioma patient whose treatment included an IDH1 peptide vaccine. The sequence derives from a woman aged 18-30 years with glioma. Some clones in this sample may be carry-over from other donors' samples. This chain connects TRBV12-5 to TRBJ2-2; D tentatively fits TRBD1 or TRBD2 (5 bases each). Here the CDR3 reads CASGLFGAQVVF. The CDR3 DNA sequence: TGTGCTAGTGGTTTGTTCGGGGCCCAGGTGGTTTTT.